This passage covers 3 T cell receptor beta chains from one sample sequenced in a study of regulatory and conventional T cells in RAG deficiency. This table comes from immunoSEQ multiplex PCR, and its TCRdb copy is limited to in-frame clones, with some not included. The sample shows more than 7,000 clones, around 94% of them seen only once. The sorted conventional CD4+ T cells were CD25-low and CD127-high, with genomic DNA sequenced. The sample was CD4+ effector T cells sorted from blood. These receptors were taken from a human donor with RAG deficiency presenting as severe combined immunodeficiency.

This chain links TRBV6-5 with TRBJ2-7; no definite D call. V lost 0 bases to trimming and J lost 2 bases, with 5 bases between them. The CDR3 length is 13 residues. Germline V CDR1 and CDR2: MNHEY, SVGAGI. The CDR3: CASSYSLTYEQYF. CDR3 in DNA: TGTGCCAGCAGTTACTCTCTCACCTACGAGCAGTACTTC.

The chain has TRBV15 and TRBJ1-1; no definite D call. CDR1 LNHNV and CDR2 YYDKDF come from the germline V gene (reference sequence). The CDR3 is 15 residues long. The V end was cut by 0 bases, the J end by 5 bases, with 13 bases between. The CDR3 DNA reads TGTGCCACCAGCAGAGATCGGGGAGTTGGGACTGAAGCTTTCTTT. This gives the protein CATSRDRGVGTEAFF.

The chain couples TRBV20-1 to TRBJ2-1, with D uncertain. This CDR3 comprises 10 residues. V gave up 6 bases and J gave up 5 bases, with 5 bases separating them. Germline CDR1 and CDR2: DFQATT and SNEGSKA (reference sequence). The CDR3 sequence is CSAHHNEQFF. The CDR3 nucleotides read TGCAGTGCCCACCACAATGAGCAGTTCTTC.